Listed below are T cell receptor beta chains from one sample, sequenced in a study of response to subunit inactivated influenza vaccine. A single record per CDR3 protein comes from TCRdb applying MiXCR to the RT-PCR reads. The table includes 650,000 to 800,000 distinct CDR3 sequences, approximately 15% detected once. The starting material was PBMCs from blood, obtained approximately 15 days before vaccination. The source is a man aged 45-60 years who received an inactivated influenza vaccine. The CDR3 runs from the conserved cysteine through the conserved F or W.

v_gene,CDR3aa
TRBV11-2,CASSSAQDEQYF
TRBV29-1,CSVDEWSVLQIRADTQYF
TRBV14,CASSSGDQPQHF
TRBV18,CASSGTSGSDEQYF
TRBV20-1,CSASRGNSNQPQHF
TRBV11-2,CASSLRYTGELFF
TRBV27,CASSLGRVSYEQYF
TRBV20-1,CSARQNRDTQYF
TRBV29-1,CSVLGGLAGVYEQFF
TRBV29-1,CSGGRANEKLFF
TRBV7-3,CASSLLPGFGTEAFF
TRBV6-1,CASRGAGFGSEQYF
TRBV4-3,CASSQESSAGAFGYTF
TRBV3-1,CASSPYRSGGTGELFF
TRBV3-1,CASSQGRGTGYEQYF
TRBV9,CASSVDPTGVPYNEQFF
TRBV30,CAWSWGAGAADTQYF
TRBV7-9,CASSPRRDYYEQYF
TRBV20-1,CSAPRGGATNEKLFF
TRBV7-8,CASSPQQGPGYTF